The clone carrying this TCR beta chain has only a few counts. A second PCR of about 7 to 12 cycles used a sample-barcoded 5' primer and a J-beta primer mix. MiXCR was run by TCRdb on the 5' RACE reads, yielding one entry per CDR3 protein. This table has about 1.4 million distinct CDR3 sequences, 55% to 75% appearing once. The data derive from a study of blood T cells in healthy people across ages. This CDR3 has 15 residues. The trim removed 1 base at V and 4 bases at J, leaving 7 bases unmatched. Germline values: CDR1 LGHNA, CDR2 YSLEER. The chain couples TRBV4-3 to TRBJ2-7; TRBD2 matches 7 bases. This clonotype was sampled from a man between 18 and 29 years old in good health. Source material: blood. The CDR3 sequence: CASSQAWAGDYEQYF. In DNA form, the CDR3 reads TGCGCCAGCAGCCAAGCCTGGGCGGGGGATTACGAGCAGTACTTC.